The 18 T cell receptor beta chains presented below share a single source sample, sequenced in a study of T cell repertoires in cytomegalovirus infection (dated by TCRdb to about 2019). Sequencing used an Illumina HiSeq 1500. The public reads were reprocessed in TCRdb via fastp at Q25 and MiXCR, keeping in-frame beta chains. Entries are consolidated by CDR3 protein sequence, retaining the most common genes and DNA. The table for this sample lists 400,000 or so distinct CDR3 sequences; approximately 31% of them were counted only once. The top ten hold approximately 13% of the sample. Input material: PBMCs. The receptors originated from a human donor in good health (CMV status not recorded). Some clones in this sample may be carry-over from other donors' samples.

This clonotype was seen ten or more times. The chain uses TRBV2 and TRBJ2-2, with D perhaps matching TRBD1 (6 bases). V lost 6 bases and J lost 6, with 11 bases in between. Germline values: CDR1 SNHLY, CDR2 FYNNEI. This CDR3 is built from 13 residues. The DNA of the CDR3 is TGTGCCAGCAGCGTACAGGGATCCGGGGAGCTGTTTTTT. This sequence encodes CASSVQGSGELFF.

The chain employs TRBV7-9 and TRBJ2-5, with D unresolved. Germline loops: CDR1 SEHNR, CDR2 FQNEAQ (reference sequence). Trimming cost V 1 base and J 1 base, with 7 bases left between them. This CDR3 comprises 14 residues. CDR3 sequence reads: CASSLVGSQETQYF. The CDR3 DNA is TGTGCCAGCAGCTTAGTCGGCAGCCAAGAGACCCAGTACTTC.

Concerning this clonotype itself: One end of the junction does not line up with germline, which may come from a read error. The chain's CDR3 is CASSQVSGTSTDTQYF. CDR3 in DNA: TGTGCCAGCAGCCAAGTATCGGGGACTAGCACAGATACGCAGTATTTT. The chain uses TRBV4-1 and TRBJ2-3, with D tentatively TRBD2 (6 bases). This CDR3 is built from 16 residues. Per germline, CDR1 MGHRA and CDR2 YSYEKL.

V and J are TRBV6-2 or TRBV6-3 and TRBJ2-1, with 9 bases fitting TRBD1. The CDR3 sequence is 21 residues long. The V and J ends lost 2 bases and 1 base, in that order; junction bases with no gene match: 18. In germline, CDR1 is MNHEY, CDR2 SVGEGT. CDR3 in DNA: TGTGCCAGCAGTTACCTCACCGTCGTCCCCATGACAGGGGGTTCCTACAATGAGCAGTTCTTC. Translated, it gives CASSYLTVVPMTGGSYNEQFF.

Ten or more counts support this clonotype. CDR3 DNA sequence: TGTGCCAGCAGCCTAGGACAGGGGAACACCTTC. It translates to CASSLGQGNTF. V and J are TRBV6-1 and TRBJ1-2; TRBD1 aligns across 9 bases. The CDR3 is made up of 11 amino acids. The V gene end was trimmed by 6 bases and the J gene end by 12 bases; junction bases not matched to a gene: 5. Germline CDR1 reads MNHNS; CDR2 reads SASEGT.

This clonotype came up many times. The J gene is TRBJ2-5, the V gene TRBV7-2; TRBD1 matches at 12 bases. Germline loops: CDR1 SGHTA, CDR2 FQGNSA. J gave up 5 bases and V 6 bases, and 13 bases lay outside the gene matches. CDR3 length: 17 amino acids. The CDR3 nucleotides are TGTGCCAGCAGTCGACACCGGGACAGGGGGCGCCGCGAGACCCAGTACTTC. Its protein is CASSRHRDRGRRETQYF.

Worth noting for this clonotype: Germline and junction disagree at one end, which may indicate a read error. V and J are TRBV4-1 and TRBJ2-5; perhaps TRBD2 as D (6 bases). Germline CDR1 is MGHRA and CDR2 is YSYEKL. CDR3 length: 14 amino acids. The CDR3 coding sequence is TGTGCCAGCAGCCAAGGGGCGGGGCAAGAGACCCAGTACTTC. Protein product: CASSQGAGQETQYF.

The sample holds many counts of this clonotype. This chain uses TRBV14 with TRBJ1-4, with no clear D. Germline loops: CDR1 SGHDN, CDR2 FVKESK. The CDR3 is 16 amino acids. Trimming shortened V by 1 base and J by 0 bases, and 9 bases separated the two germline ends. The DNA for the CDR3 is TGTGCCAGCAGCCAAGGAATCGGGACAACTAATGAAAAACTGTTTTTT. Its protein product is CASSQGIGTTNEKLFF.

V and J are TRBV27 and TRBJ2-5, with TRBD1 matching 9 bases. The CDR3 covers 14 residues. Germline-derived CDR1 and CDR2 are MNHEY and SMNVEV (reference sequence). V lost 8 bases to trimming and J lost 7 bases; unmatched junction nucleotides: 11. CDR3 bases: TGTGCCAGCCGATCGACAGGGGGGGCGCGGACCCAGTACTTC. This gives the protein CASRSTGGARTQYF.

The chain combines TRBV19 with TRBJ2-7, with D hard to call. The germline V and J ends were trimmed by 2 bases and 0 bases, with 8 bases remaining between them. Per germline, CDR1 LNHDA and CDR2 SQIVND (reference sequence). This CDR3 comprises 14 residues. The CDR3 sequence: CASSITAFSYEQYF. The DNA of the CDR3 is TGTGCCAGTAGTATAACCGCCTTCTCCTACGAGCAGTACTTC.

The rearrangement links TRBV18 to TRBJ2-5; TRBD2 matches at 14 bases. Trimming cost V 4 bases and J 2 bases; bases outside gene matches: 6. The CDR3 has 17 residues. Germline V CDR1 and CDR2: KGHSH, LQKENI. In nucleotides, the CDR3 is TGTGCCAGCTCACGGGGGACTAGCGGGGGCCAACAAGAGACCCAGTACTTC. Its translation is CASSRGTSGGQQETQYF.

This clonotype showed up just a few times. The DNA is left out, because the CDR3 cannot be placed on it with certainty; the CDR3 is given as TCRdb lists it. V usage is TRBV6-2 or TRBV6-3 and J usage is TRBJ2-5. The CDR3 contains 16 residues when both ends are counted. CDR1 and CDR2 from the germline V gene are MNHEY and SVGEGT. CDR3: CASSSSSLRYQETQYF.

On this clonotype: This clone may be a read error of a much larger clone one base away. The J gene is TRBJ1-2, the V gene TRBV7-8, with 7 bases lining up with TRBD1. Germline CDR1 and CDR2: SGHVS and FQNEAQ. After removal of 5 bases from V and 6 bases from J, the junction contained 12 bases not matched to a gene. The CDR3 sequence is 15 residues long. For the CDR3, the DNA is TGTGCCAGCAGCCCTTACCGACAGGGCTACCATGGCTACACCTTC. Amino acid sequence: CASSPYRQGYHGYTF.

V usage is TRBV6-1 and J usage is TRBJ1-5; D is possibly TRBD1 (5 bases). The CDR3 consists of 17 residues. CDR1 and CDR2 (germline): MNHNS, SASEGT. V gave up 2 bases and J gave up 1 base, with 15 bases separating them. The CDR3 DNA sequence: TGTGCCAGCAGTGAAATTCCCCCAGGGAGGAGCAATCAGCCCCAGCATTTT. Protein product: CASSEIPPGRSNQPQHF.

In its sample, this clonotype was seen a few times. The chain combines TRBV12-3 or TRBV12-4 with TRBJ1-1, with 9 bases matching TRBD1. V gave up 7 bases and J gave up 6 bases; unmatched junction bases: 15. The CDR3 contains 16 residues. CDR3: CASTTGQGTSGAEAFF. The DNA for the CDR3 is TGTGCCAGCACCACCGGACAGGGGACCAGTGGCGCTGAAGCTTTCTTT.

CDR3 nucleotide sequence: TGTGCCAGCAGTTCTTCTCGGGACCGATACACTGAAGCTTTCTTT. It encodes CASSSSRDRYTEAFF. The chain couples TRBV12-3 or TRBV12-4 to TRBJ1-1, with D tentatively TRBD1 (5 bases). The CDR3 length is 15 residues. The V end lost 4 bases, the J end lost 3 bases, and 15 bases lay between the germline ends.

The chain links TRBV7-2 to TRBJ2-7; 10 bases line up with TRBD2. V trimming: 5 bases; J trimming: 1 base; junction bases outside the gene matches: 5. Germline values: CDR1 SGHTA, CDR2 FQGNSA. The CDR3 covers 15 residues. CDR3 in DNA: TGTGCCAGCAGCACAGGACTAGCGGAATCCTACGAGCAGTACTTC. Translation: CASSTGLAESYEQYF.

This clonotype was counted once. One end of the junction is discordant with germline, which a read error may explain. This chain links TRBV25-1 with TRBJ1-2; D not certain. The CDR3 totals 14 residues. CDR1 is MGHDK and CDR2 is SYGVNS in the germline V gene. Here the CDR3 DNA reads TGTGCCAGCAGTGAAGTAGACAATAACTATGACTACACCTTC. Its translation is CASSEVDNNYDYTF.